These 30 T cell receptor beta chains were all obtained from the same sample, sequenced in a study of T cell changes during pregnancy in multiple sclerosis. TCRdb keeps only in-frame clones here, not all; method: immunoSEQ multiplex PCR. The sample includes 20,000 to 25,000 clones, around 89% of them seen just once. The specimen was CD8+ T cells from peripheral blood mononuclear cells, collected in the first trimester of pregnancy. These receptors all come from a female donor with multiple sclerosis, enrolled in a pregnancy study.

This chain uses TRBV19 with TRBJ2-3, with 8 bases that match TRBD1. Germline V gives CDR1 LNHDA, CDR2 SQIVND (reference sequence). V was pared by 6 bases and J by 0 bases, with 5 bases of the junction left unmatched. The CDR3 has 15 residues. This CDR3 is CASSSYRGSTDTQYF. The CDR3 DNA is TGTGCCAGTAGCTCCTACAGGGGGAGCACAGATACGCAGTATTTT.

V and J are TRBV4-1 and TRBJ1-5; D is unclear. Per the germline V gene, CDR1 is MGHRA and CDR2 is YSYEKL. The CDR3 runs to 16 residues. V lost 4 bases and J 5 bases, leaving 18 bases between the germline ends. The CDR3 is CASSLRIHKGDQPQHF. CDR3 sequence (DNA): TGCGCCAGCAGCCTCCGTATCCACAAGGGAGATCAGCCCCAGCATTTT.

The chain is built from TRBV7-9 and TRBJ2-7, with TRBD2 matching 9 bases. From germline, CDR1 is SEHNR and CDR2 FQNEAQ (reference sequence). The CDR3 consists of 16 residues. V shed 4 bases and J 5 bases; nucleotides not matched to a gene: 12. As DNA, the CDR3 is TGTGCCAGCAGCTCAGCGGGAGGACGGGGGAGACACGAGCAGTACTTC. Its protein is CASSSAGGRGRHEQYF.

The rearrangement joins TRBV4-3 to TRBJ2-1, with 7 bases fitting TRBD2. The junction had 1 base not matched to a gene; V was cut back by 2 bases and J by 3 bases. Looked up from germline, CDR1 is LGHNA and CDR2 is YSLEER. The CDR3 has 14 amino acids. Here the CDR3 reads CASSQKRDYNEQFF. DNA of the CDR3: TGCGCCAGCAGCCAAAAGCGGGACTACAATGAGCAGTTCTTC.

The chain links TRBV30 to TRBJ2-2, with unresolved D. CDR1 and CDR2 from the germline V gene are GTSNPN and SVGIG (reference sequence). CDR3 size: 13 residues. The V gene lost 0 bases and the J gene lost 6 bases, with 8 bases spanning the gap. The CDR3 loop is CAWSVFGPGELFF. In nucleotides, the CDR3 is TGTGCCTGGAGTGTTTTTGGGCCCGGGGAGCTGTTTTTT.

The chain is built from TRBV11-2 and TRBJ2-1, with D unclear. Trimming shortened V by 0 bases and J by 4 bases, and 4 bases separated the two germline ends. This CDR3 comprises 13 residues. Germline V lookup: CDR1 SGHAT, CDR2 FQNNGV. CDR3 in amino acids: CASSLELYNEQFF. In nucleotides, the CDR3 is TGTGCCAGCAGCTTAGAGCTATACAATGAGCAGTTCTTC.

The V and J genes are TRBV12-5 and TRBJ1-5, with unresolved D. This CDR3 is 13 amino acids long. Germline V gives CDR1 LGHNT, CDR2 FRNRAP. Trimming pared 6 bases from V and 7 bases from J, leaving 13 bases between. As DNA, the CDR3 is TGTGCTAGTGGGTCGGGAATACGGCAGCCCCAGCATTTT. Amino acid sequence: CASGSGIRQPQHF. Combining the CDR3 with reference TRBV12-5 and TRBJ1-5 gives the whole variable domain DARVTQTPRHKVTEMGQEVTMRCQPILGHNTVFWYRQTMMQGLELLAYFRNRAPLDDSGMPKDRFSAEMPDATLATLKIQPSEPRDSAVYFCASGSGIRQPQHFGDGTRLSIL.

The chain carries TRBV6-6 and TRBJ1-1; TRBD1 is a possible D gene (5 bases). Germline V gene data show CDR1 as MNHNY and CDR2 as SVGAGI (reference sequence). V lost 2 bases, J lost 2 bases, and 12 bases lay in between. The CDR3 runs to 15 residues. The CDR3 reads CASSYGDSLNTEAFF. Written as DNA, the CDR3 is TGTGCCAGCAGTTACGGAGACAGCTTAAACACTGAAGCTTTCTTT.

The CDR3 region is CASSLRTSGNTIYF. The CDR3 DNA reads as TGTGCCAGCAGCTTAAGGACTTCTGGAAACACCATATATTTT. V usage is TRBV7-9 and J usage is TRBJ1-3; D is uncertain. Germline CDR1 is SEHNR and CDR2 is FQNEAQ (reference sequence). This CDR3 spans 14 amino acids. V lost 2 bases, J lost 1 base, and 6 bases lay in between.

This clone was found a few times. V usage is TRBV7-3 and J usage is TRBJ2-3; 8 bases fit TRBD2. The V gene's germline CDR1 is SGHTA and CDR2 FQGTGA. The V and J ends lost 10 bases and 4 bases, in that order; junction bases with no gene match: 10. The CDR3 length is 14 residues. CDR3 in amino acids: CATGLAAYSDTQYF. The CDR3 nucleotides read TGTGCCACTGGACTAGCCGCATACTCAGATACGCAGTATTTT.

V and J are TRBV29-1 and TRBJ2-1, with 11 nucleotides matching TRBD2. CDR1 SQVTM and CDR2 ANQGSEA come from the germline V gene. CDR3 length equals 14 residues. Trimming at V came to 6 bases and at J to 5 bases, leaving 6 bases not matched to a gene. The CDR3 bases are TGCAGCGTGCTAGCGGGAGGCCCCAACAATGAGCAGTTCTTC. Amino acid sequence: CSVLAGGPNNEQFF.

The chain combines TRBV27 with TRBJ2-7; TRBD2 might be the D (6 bases). Germline V gives CDR1 MNHEY, CDR2 SMNVEV (reference sequence). The V gene lost 6 bases and the J gene lost 3 bases, with 15 bases spanning the gap. This CDR3 contains 14 residues. The chain's CDR3 is CASRLSGDFYEQYF. The CDR3 coding sequence is TGTGCCAGCAGGTTGTCGGGGGATTTCTACGAGCAGTACTTC.

This rearrangement joins TRBV6-1 to TRBJ2-3; TRBD2 aligns across 11 bases. The CDR3 sequence is 19 residues long. V was pared by 4 bases and J by 2 bases, with 14 bases of the junction left unmatched. The germline gives CDR1 MNHNS, CDR2 SASEGT. This CDR3 is CASSGWGGTSGTTTDTQYF. CDR3 in DNA: TGTGCCAGCAGTGGGTGGGGTGGGACTAGCGGAACTACCACAGATACGCAGTATTTT.

The V and J genes are TRBV7-9 and TRBJ2-1, with D possibly matching TRBD1 (6 bases). This CDR3 is built from 13 residues. Germline-derived CDR1 and CDR2 are SEHNR and FQNEAQ (reference sequence). Trimming pared 5 bases from V and 4 bases from J, leaving 9 bases between. The CDR3 protein is CASSVDSYNEQFF. The CDR3 nucleotides read TGTGCCAGCAGCGTGGACAGTTACAATGAGCAGTTCTTC.

The rearrangement uses TRBV27 and TRBJ2-2, with D tentatively TRBD1 (5 bases). This CDR3 contains 14 residues. V was clipped by 5 bases and J by 1 base, with 8 bases between them. The germline CDR1 and CDR2 sequences are MNHEY and SMNVEV (reference sequence). CDR3 sequence: CASSLGQNTGELFF. The DNA of the CDR3 is TGTGCCAGCAGTCTGGGGCAGAACACCGGGGAGCTGTTTTTT.

The chain employs TRBV27 and TRBJ2-7; D possibly corresponds to TRBD2 (6 bases). The V gene's germline CDR1 is MNHEY and CDR2 SMNVEV (reference sequence). Trimming shortened V by 3 bases and J by 6 bases, and 12 bases separated the two germline ends. The CDR3 is 13 residues long. This CDR3 is CASSFRGGFEQYF. CDR3 nucleotide sequence: TGTGCCAGCAGTTTTCGTGGAGGGTTCGAGCAGTACTTC.

This chain connects TRBV28 to TRBJ2-7, with TRBD1 matching over 7 bases. There are 14 residues in the CDR3. With V trimmed by 8 bases and J by 1 base, 8 bases remained unmatched. CDR1 and CDR2 from the germline V gene are MDHEN and SYDVKM. CDR3 residues: CASQTGSGSYEQYF. CDR3 nucleotide sequence: TGTGCCAGCCAGACAGGGTCGGGGTCCTACGAGCAGTACTTC.

This rearrangement joins TRBV2 to TRBJ2-1; the match to TRBD2 covers 14 bases. The CDR3 runs 15 residues. The ends lost 1 base at V and 10 bases at J; junction bases unmatched: 3. Per the germline V gene, CDR1 is SNHLY and CDR2 is FYNNEI. The CDR3 loop reads CASSEVGLAGEEQFF. The CDR3 DNA is TGTGCCAGCAGTGAAGTGGGACTAGCGGGAGAGGAGCAGTTCTTC.

The chain employs TRBV27 and TRBJ2-1; D possibly corresponds to TRBD2 (6 bases). The CDR3 has 14 amino acids. V dropped 10 bases and J dropped 2 bases, with 15 bases sitting between them. Germline V gene lookup returns CDR1 MNHEY and CDR2 SMNVEV (reference sequence). This chain's CDR3 is CAIGASETYNEQFF. DNA for the CDR3: TGTGCCATCGGGGCTAGCGAAACCTACAATGAGCAGTTCTTC.

The table lists this clone with a count of one. V gene TRBV29-1 combines with J gene TRBJ2-3; 8 bases agree with TRBD1. The J segment lost 2 bases and the V segment lost 7 bases, leaving 11 bases of the junction unmatched. Germline lookup yields CDR1 SQVTM and CDR2 ANQGSEA. CDR3 length: 15 amino acids. The CDR3 is CSAPRTGRYTDTQYF. CDR3 coding DNA: TGCAGCGCTCCTAGGACAGGGCGCTACACAGATACGCAGTATTTT.

The V call is TRBV28, the J call TRBJ1-5, with a weak D call TRBD1 (6 bases). This CDR3 has 17 amino acids. Germline loops: CDR1 MDHEN, CDR2 SYDVKM. V was cut by 5 bases and J by 2 bases, with 19 bases left in between. CDR3 amino acids: CASSPLRTVWGNQPQHF. CDR3 nucleotide sequence: TGTGCCAGCAGTCCACTTCGGACAGTTTGGGGCAATCAGCCCCAGCATTTT.

The chain employs TRBV4-3 and TRBJ1-2; 11 nucleotides agree with TRBD1. CDR3 length: 16 amino acids. Germline V CDR1 and CDR2: LGHNA, YSLEER. V shed 0 bases and J 7 bases; nucleotides not matched to a gene: 7. The CDR3 loop is CASSQDRGQGESGYTF. The CDR3 nucleotides read TGCGCCAGCAGCCAAGATAGGGGACAGGGGGAATCTGGCTACACCTTC.

V is TRBV9 and J is TRBJ2-7; D unclear. The CDR3 totals 13 residues. V was shortened by 3 bases and J by 2 bases, with 9 bases between the two germline ends. The germline CDR1 and CDR2 sequences are SGDLS and YYNGEE. This CDR3 is CASSAGGPYEQYF. Here the CDR3 DNA reads TGTGCCAGCAGCGCCGGTGGGCCCTACGAGCAGTACTTC.

The chain combines TRBV29-1 with TRBJ2-6, with D unclear. The ends were cut back, 5 bases at V and 0 bases at J, with 5 bases in the middle. Germline V gene sequence: CDR1 SQVTM, CDR2 ANQGSEA. The CDR3 totals 13 residues. The CDR3 DNA follows: TGCAGCGTTCGCGACTCTGGGGCCAACGTCCTGACTTTC. Translated: CSVRDSGANVLTF.

The chain carries TRBV12-5 and TRBJ2-2; D ambiguous. Between the trimmed V and J ends, which lost 7 bases and 9 bases, there was a span of 15 bases. The germline CDR1 and CDR2 sequences are LGHNT and FRNRAP. The CDR3 sequence is 13 residues long. The CDR3 is CASVLRVARELFF. CDR3 nucleotides: TGTGCTAGTGTTCTCCGTGTCGCGAGGGAGCTGTTTTTT.

This chain links TRBV2 with TRBJ2-1; 8 bases line up with TRBD2. V shed 4 bases, J shed 7 bases, and the junction held 12 bases outside the gene matches. The germline V gene encodes CDR1 SNHLY and CDR2 FYNNEI. The CDR3 extends over 16 amino acids. CDR3 nucleotide sequence: TGTGCCAGCAGTGTTGCCAGCGGGAGTTTGTATAATGAGCAGTTCTTC. Translation: CASSVASGSLYNEQFF.

This clone is medium-sized within its sample. This chain joins TRBV7-9 and TRBJ1-1; no firm D call. Germline V CDR1 and CDR2: SEHNR, FQNEAQ (reference sequence). The V end lost 0 bases, the J end lost 0 bases, and 5 bases lay between the germline ends. CDR3 length: 14 residues. The DNA of the CDR3 is TGTGCCAGCAGCTTAGCCCAATTGAACACTGAAGCTTTCTTT. Translating it yields CASSLAQLNTEAFF.

V is TRBV27 and J is TRBJ1-3; 7 nucleotides agree with TRBD1. Germline V gives CDR1 MNHEY, CDR2 SMNVEV (reference sequence). The junction had 2 bases not matched to a gene; V was cut back by 2 bases and J by 4 bases. The CDR3 is 14 residues long. The CDR3 region is CASSLGGGGNTIYF. CDR3 sequence (DNA): TGTGCCAGCAGTTTAGGAGGGGGCGGAAACACCATATATTTT.

This chain connects TRBV7-2 to TRBJ2-1; the D gene is possibly TRBD1 (6 bases). CDR1 is SGHTA, CDR2 FQGNSA, per germline. This CDR3 is built from 18 residues. Trimming removed 1 base at V and 3 bases at J, with 19 bases between. The CDR3 here is CASSLGGPAGLFYNEQFF. The CDR3 DNA sequence: TGTGCCAGCAGCTTAGGGGGGCCGGCGGGCCTTTTCTACAATGAGCAGTTCTTC.

The rearrangement links TRBV4-1 to TRBJ2-7, with a weak D call TRBD1 (6 bases). The CDR3 contains 16 residues. The germline gives CDR1 MGHRA, CDR2 YSYEKL. V lost 5 bases and J 0 bases, leaving 17 bases between the germline ends. The CDR3 here is CASSWEGNRASYEQYF. The CDR3 DNA reads as TGCGCCAGCAGCTGGGAAGGAAACAGGGCCTCCTACGAGCAGTACTTC.